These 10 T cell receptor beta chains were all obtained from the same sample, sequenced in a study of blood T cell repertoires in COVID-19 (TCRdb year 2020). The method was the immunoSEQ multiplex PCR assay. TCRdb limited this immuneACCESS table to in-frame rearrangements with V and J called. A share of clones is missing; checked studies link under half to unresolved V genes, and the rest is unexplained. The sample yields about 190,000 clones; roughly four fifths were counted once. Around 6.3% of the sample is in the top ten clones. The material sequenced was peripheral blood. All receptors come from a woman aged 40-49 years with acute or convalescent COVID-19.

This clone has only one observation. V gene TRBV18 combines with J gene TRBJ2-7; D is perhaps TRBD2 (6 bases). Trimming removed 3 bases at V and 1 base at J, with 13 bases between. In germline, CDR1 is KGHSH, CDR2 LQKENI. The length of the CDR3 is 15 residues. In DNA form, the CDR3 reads TGTGCCAGCTCACCCTGGCTAGCGCAATCCTACGAGCAGTACTTC. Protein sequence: CASSPWLAQSYEQYF.

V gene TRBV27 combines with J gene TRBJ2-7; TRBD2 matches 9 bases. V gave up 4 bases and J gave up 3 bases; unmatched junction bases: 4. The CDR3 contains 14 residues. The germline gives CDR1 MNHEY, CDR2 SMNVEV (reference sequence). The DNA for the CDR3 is TGTGCCAGCAGTTCGGGGACTAGCAGCTACGAGCAGTACTTC. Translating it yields CASSSGTSSYEQYF.

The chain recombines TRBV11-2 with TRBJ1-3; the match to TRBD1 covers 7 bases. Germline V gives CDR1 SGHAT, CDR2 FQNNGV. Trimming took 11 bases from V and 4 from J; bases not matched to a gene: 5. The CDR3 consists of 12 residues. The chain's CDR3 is CASGTAGNTIYF. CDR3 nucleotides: TGTGCCTCCGGGACAGCCGGAAACACCATATATTTT.

In nucleotides, the CDR3 is TGCGCCAGCAGCTTTGTGGGGGGATTTAATCAGCCCCAGCATTTT. Translation: CASSFVGGFNQPQHF. This chain links TRBV5-1 with TRBJ1-5; a weak D match, TRBD1 (5 bases). The germline CDR1 and CDR2 sequences are SGHRS and YFSETQ. The CDR3 has 15 residues. V was cut by 2 bases and J by 4 bases, with 13 bases left in between.

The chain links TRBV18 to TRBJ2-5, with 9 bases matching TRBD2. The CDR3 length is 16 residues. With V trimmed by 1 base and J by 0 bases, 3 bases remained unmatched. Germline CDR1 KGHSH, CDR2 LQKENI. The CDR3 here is CASSPRPSGDQETQYF. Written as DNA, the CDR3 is TGTGCCAGCTCACCACGGCCTAGCGGGGACCAAGAGACCCAGTACTTC.

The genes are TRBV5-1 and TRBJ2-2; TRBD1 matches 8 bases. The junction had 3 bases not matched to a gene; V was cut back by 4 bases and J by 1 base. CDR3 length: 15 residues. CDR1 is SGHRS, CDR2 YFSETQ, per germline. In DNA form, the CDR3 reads TGCGCCAGCAGCACCACAGGGGGGAACACCGGGGAGCTGTTTTTT. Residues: CASSTTGGNTGELFF.

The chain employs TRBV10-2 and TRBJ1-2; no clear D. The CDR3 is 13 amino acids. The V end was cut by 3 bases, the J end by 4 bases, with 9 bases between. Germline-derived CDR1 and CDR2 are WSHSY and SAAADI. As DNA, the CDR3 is TGCGCCAGCAGTGAATCAGTTATCTATGGCTACACCTTC. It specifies CASSESVIYGYTF.

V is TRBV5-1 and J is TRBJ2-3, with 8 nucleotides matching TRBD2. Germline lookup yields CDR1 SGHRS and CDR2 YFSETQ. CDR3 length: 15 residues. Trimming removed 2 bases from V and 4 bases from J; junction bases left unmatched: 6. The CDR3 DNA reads TGCGCCAGCAGCTTTTCGGGACTAGTGTCAGATACGCAGTATTTT. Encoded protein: CASSFSGLVSDTQYF.

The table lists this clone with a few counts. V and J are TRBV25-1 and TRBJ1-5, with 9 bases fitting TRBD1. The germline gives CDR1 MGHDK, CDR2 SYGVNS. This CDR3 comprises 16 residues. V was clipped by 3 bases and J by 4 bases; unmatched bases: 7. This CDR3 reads CASSDATGGGNQPQHF. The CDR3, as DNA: TGTGCCAGCAGTGACGCGACAGGGGGTGGGAATCAGCCCCAGCATTTT.

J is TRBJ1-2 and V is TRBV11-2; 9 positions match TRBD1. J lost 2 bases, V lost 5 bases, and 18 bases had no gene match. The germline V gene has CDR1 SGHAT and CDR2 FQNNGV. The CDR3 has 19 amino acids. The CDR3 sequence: CASSHSLGQGDLKNYGYTF. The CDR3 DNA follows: TGTGCCAGCAGCCATTCGTTGGGACAGGGCGATTTAAAAAACTATGGCTACACCTTC.